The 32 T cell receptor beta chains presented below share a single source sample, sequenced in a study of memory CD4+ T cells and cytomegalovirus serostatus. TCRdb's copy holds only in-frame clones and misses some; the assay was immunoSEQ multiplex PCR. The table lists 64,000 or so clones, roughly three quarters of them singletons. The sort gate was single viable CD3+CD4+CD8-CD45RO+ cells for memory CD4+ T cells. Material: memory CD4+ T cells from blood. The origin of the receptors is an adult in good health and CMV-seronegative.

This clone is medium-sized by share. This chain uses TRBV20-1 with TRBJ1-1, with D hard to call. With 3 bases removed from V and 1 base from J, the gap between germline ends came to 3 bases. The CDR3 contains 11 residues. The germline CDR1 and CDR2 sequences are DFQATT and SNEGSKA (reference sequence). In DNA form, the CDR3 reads TGCAGTGCTAGGGGGAACACTGAAGCTTTCTTT. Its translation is CSARGNTEAFF.

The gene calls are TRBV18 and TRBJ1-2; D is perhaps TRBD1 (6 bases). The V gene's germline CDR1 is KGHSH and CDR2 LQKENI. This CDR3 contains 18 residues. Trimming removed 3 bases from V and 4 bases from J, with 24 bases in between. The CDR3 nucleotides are TGTGCCAGCTCACCCCCGGTGGACAGTTCTTCCCCCCTCTATGGCTACACCTTC. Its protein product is CASSPPVDSSSPLYGYTF.

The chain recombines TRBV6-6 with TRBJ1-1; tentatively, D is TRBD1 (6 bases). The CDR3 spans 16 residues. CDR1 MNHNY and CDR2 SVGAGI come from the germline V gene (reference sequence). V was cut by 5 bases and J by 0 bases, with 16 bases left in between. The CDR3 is CASSPQGQHMNTEAFF. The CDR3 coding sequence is TGTGCCAGCAGTCCTCAAGGACAGCACATGAACACTGAAGCTTTCTTT.

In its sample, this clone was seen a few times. The DNA for the CDR3 is TGTGCCTGGAGTGGGGCCTCCGGGACAGGGCATCAGCCCCAGCATTTT. Translating gives CAWSGASGTGHQPQHF. The chain couples TRBV30 to TRBJ1-5, with 9 bases aligning to TRBD1. With 1 base clipped from V and 5 bases from J, the junction kept 9 bases outside the gene matches. Per the germline V gene, CDR1 is GTSNPN and CDR2 is SVGIG (reference sequence). The CDR3 runs 16 residues. Filled out from reference TRBV30 and TRBJ1-5, the complete variable domain reads SQTIHQWPATLVQPVGSPLSLECTVEGTSNPNLYWYRQAAGRGLQLLFYSVGIGQISSEVPQNLSASRPQDRQFILSSKKLLLSDSGFYLCAWSGASGTGHQPQHFGDGTRLSIL.

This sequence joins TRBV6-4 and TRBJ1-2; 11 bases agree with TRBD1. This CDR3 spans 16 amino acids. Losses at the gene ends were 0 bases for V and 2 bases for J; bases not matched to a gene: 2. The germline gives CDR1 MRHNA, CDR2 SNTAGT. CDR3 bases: TGTGCCAGCAGTGACTCCGGGACAGGGGGGAACTATGGCTACACCTTC. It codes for CASSDSGTGGNYGYTF.

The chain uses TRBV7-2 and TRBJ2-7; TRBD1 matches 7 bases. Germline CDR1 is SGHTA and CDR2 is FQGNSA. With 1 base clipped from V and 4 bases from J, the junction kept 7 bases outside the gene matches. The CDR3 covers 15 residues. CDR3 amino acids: CASSLVGTAFYEQYF. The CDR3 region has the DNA TGTGCCAGCAGCTTAGTCGGGACAGCATTTTACGAGCAGTACTTC.

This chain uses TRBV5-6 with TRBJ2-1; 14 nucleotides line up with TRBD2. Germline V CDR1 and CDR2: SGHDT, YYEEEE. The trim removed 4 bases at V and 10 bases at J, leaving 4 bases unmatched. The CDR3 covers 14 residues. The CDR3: CASSPGLAGVEQFF. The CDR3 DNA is TGTGCCAGCAGCCCGGGACTAGCGGGGGTGGAGCAGTTCTTC.

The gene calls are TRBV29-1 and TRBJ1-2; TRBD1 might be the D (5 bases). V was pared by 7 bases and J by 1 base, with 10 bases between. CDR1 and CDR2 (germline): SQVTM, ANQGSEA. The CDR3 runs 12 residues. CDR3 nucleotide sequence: TGCAGCGCCGGACATCTTAACTATGGCTACACCTTC. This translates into CSAGHLNYGYTF.

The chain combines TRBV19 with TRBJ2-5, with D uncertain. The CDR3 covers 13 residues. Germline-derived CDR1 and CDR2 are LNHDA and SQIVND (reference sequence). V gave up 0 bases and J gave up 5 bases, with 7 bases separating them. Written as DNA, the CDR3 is TGTGCCAGTAGTATAGACCGTCTGGAGACCCAGTACTTC. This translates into CASSIDRLETQYF.

This chain's CDR3 is CASSPRWGGGETQYF. In DNA form, the CDR3 reads TGTGCCAGCAGCCCTAGGTGGGGAGGGGGGGAGACCCAGTACTTC. V is TRBV7-6 and J is TRBJ2-5; D is perhaps TRBD2 (7 bases). V was clipped by 5 bases and J by 5 bases, with 18 bases between them. CDR3 size: 15 residues. CDR1 and CDR2 (germline): SGHVS, FNYEAQ.

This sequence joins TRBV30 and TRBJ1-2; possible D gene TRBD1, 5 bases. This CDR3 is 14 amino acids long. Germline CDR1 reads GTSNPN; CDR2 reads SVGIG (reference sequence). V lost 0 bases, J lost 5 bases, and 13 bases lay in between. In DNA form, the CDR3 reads TGTGCCTGGAGTGTACAGGCGGTGAATTATGGCTACACCTTC. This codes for CAWSVQAVNYGYTF.

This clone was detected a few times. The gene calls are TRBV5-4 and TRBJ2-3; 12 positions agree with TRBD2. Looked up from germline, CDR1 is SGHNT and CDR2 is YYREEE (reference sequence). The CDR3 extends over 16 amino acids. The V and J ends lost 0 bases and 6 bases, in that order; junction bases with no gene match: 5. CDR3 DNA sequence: TGTGCCAGCAGCTTGGATCCTAGCGGGGGGGCGGATACGCAGTATTTT. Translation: CASSLDPSGGADTQYF.

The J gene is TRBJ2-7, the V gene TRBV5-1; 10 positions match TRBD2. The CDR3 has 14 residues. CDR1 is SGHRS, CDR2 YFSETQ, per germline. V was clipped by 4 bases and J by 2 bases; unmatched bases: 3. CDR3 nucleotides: TGCGCCAGCAGCCGGGGGACTAGCGCCTACGAGCAGTACTTC. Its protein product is CASSRGTSAYEQYF.

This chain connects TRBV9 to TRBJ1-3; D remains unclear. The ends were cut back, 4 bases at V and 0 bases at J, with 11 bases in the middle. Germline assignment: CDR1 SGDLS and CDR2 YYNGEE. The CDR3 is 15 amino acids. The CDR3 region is CASSMTGNSGNTIYF. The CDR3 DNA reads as TGTGCCAGCAGCATGACTGGAAACTCTGGAAACACCATATATTTT.

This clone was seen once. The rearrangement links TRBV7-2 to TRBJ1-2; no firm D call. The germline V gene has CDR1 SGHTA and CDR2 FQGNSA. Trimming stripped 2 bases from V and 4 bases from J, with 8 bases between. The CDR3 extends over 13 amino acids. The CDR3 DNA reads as TGTGCCAGCAGCTTAAACTTGGGCTATGGCTACACCTTC. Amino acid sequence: CASSLNLGYGYTF.

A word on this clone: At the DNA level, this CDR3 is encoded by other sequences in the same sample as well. The CDR3 spells CASSPPAGGETQYF. DNA for the CDR3: TGTGCCAGCTCACCACCGGCAGGGGGAGAGACCCAGTACTTC. The chain uses TRBV18 and TRBJ2-5, with TRBD1 matching 7 bases. CDR1 is KGHSH, CDR2 LQKENI, per germline. CDR3 length: 14 amino acids. With V trimmed by 0 bases and J by 4 bases, 2 bases remained unmatched.

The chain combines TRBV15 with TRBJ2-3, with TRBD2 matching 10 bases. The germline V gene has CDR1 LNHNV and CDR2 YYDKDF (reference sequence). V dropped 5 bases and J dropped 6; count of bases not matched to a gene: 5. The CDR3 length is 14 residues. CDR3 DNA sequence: TGTGCCACCAGCGCCCCAGCGGGAGGGGATACGCAGTATTTT. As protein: CATSAPAGGDTQYF.

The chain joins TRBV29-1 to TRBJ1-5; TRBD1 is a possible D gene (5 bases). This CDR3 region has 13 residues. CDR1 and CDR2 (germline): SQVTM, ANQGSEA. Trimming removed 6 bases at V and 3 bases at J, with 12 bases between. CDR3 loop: CSVTTVPNQPQHF. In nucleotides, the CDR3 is TGCAGCGTCACGACAGTCCCCAATCAGCCCCAGCATTTT.

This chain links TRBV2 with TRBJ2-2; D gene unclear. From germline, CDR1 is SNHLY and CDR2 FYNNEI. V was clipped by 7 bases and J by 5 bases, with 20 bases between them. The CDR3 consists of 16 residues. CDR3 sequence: CASTPSSIQRTGELFF. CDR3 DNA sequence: TGTGCCAGCACCCCTTCCAGCATTCAAAGAACCGGGGAGCTGTTTTTT.

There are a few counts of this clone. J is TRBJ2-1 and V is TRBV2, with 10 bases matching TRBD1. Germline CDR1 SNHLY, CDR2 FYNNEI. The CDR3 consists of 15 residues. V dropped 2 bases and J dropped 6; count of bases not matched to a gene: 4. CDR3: CASSEMGQGLNEQFF. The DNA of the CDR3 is TGTGCCAGCAGTGAAATGGGACAGGGGCTCAATGAGCAGTTCTTC.

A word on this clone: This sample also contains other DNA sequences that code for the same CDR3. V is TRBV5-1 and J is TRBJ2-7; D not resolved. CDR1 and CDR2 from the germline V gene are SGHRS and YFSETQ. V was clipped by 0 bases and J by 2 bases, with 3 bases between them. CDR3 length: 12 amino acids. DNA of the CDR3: TGCGCCAGCAGCTTGGGAGCCTACGAGCAGTACTTC. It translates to CASSLGAYEQYF.

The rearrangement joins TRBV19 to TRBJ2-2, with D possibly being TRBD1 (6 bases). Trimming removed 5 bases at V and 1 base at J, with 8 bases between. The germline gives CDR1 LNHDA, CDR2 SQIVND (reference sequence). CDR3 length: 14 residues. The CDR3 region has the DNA TGTGCCAGTAGTGGGACATGGAACACCGGGGAGCTGTTTTTT. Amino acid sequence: CASSGTWNTGELFF.

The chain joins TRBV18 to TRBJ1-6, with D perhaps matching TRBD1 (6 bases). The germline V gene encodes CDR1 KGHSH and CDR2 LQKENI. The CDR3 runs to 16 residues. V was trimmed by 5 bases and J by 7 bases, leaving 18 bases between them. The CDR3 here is CASSSRDIFPNSPLHF. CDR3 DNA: TGTGCCAGCTCATCCCGGGACATTTTTCCCAATTCACCCCTCCACTTT.

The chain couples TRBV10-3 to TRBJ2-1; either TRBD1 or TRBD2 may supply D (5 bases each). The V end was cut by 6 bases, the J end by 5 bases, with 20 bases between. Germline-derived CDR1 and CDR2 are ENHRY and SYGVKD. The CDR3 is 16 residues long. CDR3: CAISRREFEPDNEQFF. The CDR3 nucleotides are TGTGCCATCAGCCGCAGGGAGTTCGAACCCGACAATGAGCAGTTCTTC.

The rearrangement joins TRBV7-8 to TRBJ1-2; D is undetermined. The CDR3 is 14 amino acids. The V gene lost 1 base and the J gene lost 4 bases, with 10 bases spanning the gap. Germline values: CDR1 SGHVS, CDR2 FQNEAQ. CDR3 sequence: CASSLEYPGYGYTF. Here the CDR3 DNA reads TGTGCCAGCAGCTTAGAGTACCCAGGCTATGGCTACACCTTC. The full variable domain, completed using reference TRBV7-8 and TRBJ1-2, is GAGVSQSPRYKVAKRGQDVALRCDPISGHVSLFWYQQALGQGPEFLTYFQNEAQLDKSGLPSDRFFAERPEGSVSTLKIQRTQQEDSAVYLCASSLEYPGYGYTFGSGTRLTVV.

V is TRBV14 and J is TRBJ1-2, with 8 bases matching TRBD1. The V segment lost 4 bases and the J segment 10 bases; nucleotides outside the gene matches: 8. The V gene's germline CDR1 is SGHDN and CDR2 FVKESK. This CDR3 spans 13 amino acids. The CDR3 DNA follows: TGTGCCAGCAGCCGCGGGACAGGCGAGACCTACACCTTC. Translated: CASSRGTGETYTF. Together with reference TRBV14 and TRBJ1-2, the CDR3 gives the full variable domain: EAGVTQFPSHSVIEKGQTVTLRCDPISGHDNLYWYRRVMGKEIKFLLHFVKESKQDESGMPNNRFLAERTGGTYSTLKVQPAELEDSGVYFCASSRGTGETYTFGSGTRLTVV.

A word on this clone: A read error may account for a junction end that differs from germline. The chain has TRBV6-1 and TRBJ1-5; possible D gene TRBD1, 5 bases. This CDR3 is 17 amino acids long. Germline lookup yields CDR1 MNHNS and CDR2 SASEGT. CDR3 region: CASSESLRDRRNLPQHF. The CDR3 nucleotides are TGTGCCAGCAGTGAATCCCTCCGGGACCGGAGGAATCTGCCCCAGCATTTT.

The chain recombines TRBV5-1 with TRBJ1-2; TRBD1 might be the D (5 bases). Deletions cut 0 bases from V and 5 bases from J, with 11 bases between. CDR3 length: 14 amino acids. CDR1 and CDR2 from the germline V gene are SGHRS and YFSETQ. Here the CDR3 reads CASSLVARDYGYTF. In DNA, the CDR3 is TGCGCCAGCAGCTTGGTCGCCAGGGATTATGGCTACACCTTC. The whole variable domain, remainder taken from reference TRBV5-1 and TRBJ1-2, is KAGVTQTPRYLIKTRGQQVTLSCSPISGHRSVSWYQQTPGQGLQFLFEYFSETQRNKGNFPGRFSGRQFSNSRSEMNVSTLELGDSALYLCASSLVARDYGYTFGSGTRLTVV.

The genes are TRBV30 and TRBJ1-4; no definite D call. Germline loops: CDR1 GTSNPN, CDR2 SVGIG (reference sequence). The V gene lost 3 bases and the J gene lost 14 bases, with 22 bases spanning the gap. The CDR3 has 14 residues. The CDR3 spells CAWSRQPGVEGLFF. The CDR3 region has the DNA TGTGCCTGGAGCAGACAACCCGGGGTAGAGGGTCTGTTTTTT.

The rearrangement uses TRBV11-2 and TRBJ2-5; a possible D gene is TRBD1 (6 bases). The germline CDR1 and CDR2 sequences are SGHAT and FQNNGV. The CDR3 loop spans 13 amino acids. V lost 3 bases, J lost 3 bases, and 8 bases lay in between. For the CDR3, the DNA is TGTGCCAGCAGCTTTTCAGGGGAAGAGACCCAGTACTTC. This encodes CASSFSGEETQYF.

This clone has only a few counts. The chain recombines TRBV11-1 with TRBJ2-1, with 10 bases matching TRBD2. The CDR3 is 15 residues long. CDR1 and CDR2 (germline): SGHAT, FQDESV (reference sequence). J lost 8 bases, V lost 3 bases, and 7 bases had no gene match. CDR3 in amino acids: CASSFPGLARYEQFF. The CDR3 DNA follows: TGTGCCAGCAGCTTTCCGGGACTAGCGCGATATGAGCAGTTCTTC.

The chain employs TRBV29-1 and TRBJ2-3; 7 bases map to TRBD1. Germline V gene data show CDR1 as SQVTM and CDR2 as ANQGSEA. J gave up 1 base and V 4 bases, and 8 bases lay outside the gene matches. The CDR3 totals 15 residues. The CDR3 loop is CSVGLQGVGTDTQYF. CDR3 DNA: TGCAGCGTTGGACTCCAGGGGGTGGGCACAGATACGCAGTATTTT.